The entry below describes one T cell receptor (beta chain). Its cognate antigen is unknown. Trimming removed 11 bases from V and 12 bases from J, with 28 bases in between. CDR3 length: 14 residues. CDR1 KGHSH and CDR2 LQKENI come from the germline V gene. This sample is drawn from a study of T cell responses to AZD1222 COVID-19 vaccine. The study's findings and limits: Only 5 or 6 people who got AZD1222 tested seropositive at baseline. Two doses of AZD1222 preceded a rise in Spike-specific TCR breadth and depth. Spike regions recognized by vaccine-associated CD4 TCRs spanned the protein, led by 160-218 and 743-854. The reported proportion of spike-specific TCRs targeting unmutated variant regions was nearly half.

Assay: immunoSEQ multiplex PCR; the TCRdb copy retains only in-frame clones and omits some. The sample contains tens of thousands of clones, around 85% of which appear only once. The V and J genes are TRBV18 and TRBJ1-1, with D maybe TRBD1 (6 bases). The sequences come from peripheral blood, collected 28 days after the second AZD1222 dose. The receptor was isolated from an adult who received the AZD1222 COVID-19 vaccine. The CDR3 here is CASLAQALRGAPFF. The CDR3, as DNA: TGTGCCTCGCTAGCCCAAGCTCTCCGGGGGGCACCTTTCTTT. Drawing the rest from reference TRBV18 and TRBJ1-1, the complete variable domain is NAGVMQNPRHLVRRRGQEARLRCSPMKGHSHVYWYRQLPEEGLKFMVYLQKENIIDESGMPKERFSAEFPKEGPSILRIQQVVRGDSAAYFCASLAQALRGAPFFGQGTRLTVV.